This is a list of T cell receptor beta chains from one sample in a study of blood T cell repertoires in COVID-19. Some clones are missing from TCRdb's copy, which holds only in-frame ones; the method was immunoSEQ multiplex PCR. This sample has under 500,000 clones, with about 90% found just once. The sequencing sample was made of PBMCs or T cells enriched from blood (not recorded which). All receptors come from a woman aged 18-30 years with acute COVID-19. Both conserved end residues are part of each CDR3. Each record gives: V gene, D gene, clone size, J gene, CDR3 protein, CDR3 DNA. A D gene is named only where the DNA matches it firmly. Not every row has a clone size; where given, it reads once, few, many or a size class.

V gene: TRBV4-1
D gene: TRBD1
clone size: NA
J gene: TRBJ2-7
CDR3 protein: CASSQDGRQGAYEQYF
CDR3 DNA: TGCGCCAGCAGCCAAGATGGGAGACAGGGGGCCTACGAGCAGTACTTC

V gene: TRBV6-6
D gene: TRBD1
clone size: NA
J gene: TRBJ2-1
CDR3 protein: CASSAGGMGYNEQFF
CDR3 DNA: TGCGCCAGCAGTGCAGGGGGAATGGGGTACAATGAGCAGTTCTTC

V gene: TRBV3-1/TRBV3-2
D gene: TRBD2
clone size: NA
J gene: TRBJ2-3
CDR3 protein: CASSQLSLAEDTQYF
CDR3 DNA: TGTGCCAGCAGCCAATTATCCCTAGCGGAAGATACGCAGTATTTT

V gene: TRBV24-1
D gene: TRBD1
clone size: NA
J gene: TRBJ2-5
CDR3 protein: CATSDTRDRGKTQYF
CDR3 DNA: TGTGCCACCAGTGATACCCGGGACAGGGGAAAGACCCAGTACTTC

V gene: TRBV12-3/TRBV12-4
D gene: NA
clone size: NA
J gene: TRBJ2-7
CDR3 protein: CASSRTVSYEQYF
CDR3 DNA: TGTGCCAGCAGTCGGACAGTTAGCTACGAGCAGTACTTC

V gene: TRBV3-1/TRBV3-2
D gene: NA
clone size: NA
J gene: TRBJ1-5
CDR3 protein: CASSQDVRDQPQHF
CDR3 DNA: TGTGCCAGCAGCCAAGATGTCAGGGATCAGCCCCAGCATTTT

V gene: TRBV9
D gene: NA
clone size: NA
J gene: TRBJ1-6
CDR3 protein: CASSARQRASYNSPLHF
CDR3 DNA: TGTGCCAGCAGCGCCCGGCAGAGGGCCTCCTATAATTCACCCCTCCACTTT

V gene: TRBV7-8
D gene: NA
clone size: NA
J gene: TRBJ1-1
CDR3 protein: CASSLILNEAFF
CDR3 DNA: TGTGCCAGCAGCTTAATCCTTAATGAAGCTTTCTTT

V gene: TRBV28
D gene: NA
clone size: NA
J gene: TRBJ1-2
CDR3 protein: CASSPLLFYGYTF
CDR3 DNA: TGTGCCAGCAGTCCTCTCCTATTCTATGGCTACACCTTC

V gene: TRBV27
D gene: NA
clone size: NA
J gene: TRBJ1-4
CDR3 protein: CAARKLFF
CDR3 DNA: TGTGCAGCAAGAAAACTGTTTTTT

V gene: TRBV7-9
D gene: NA
clone size: NA
J gene: TRBJ2-7
CDR3 protein: CASSLPFLATDSYEQYF
CDR3 DNA: TGTGCCAGCAGCTTACCTTTTCTAGCGACGGACTCCTACGAGCAGTACTTC

V gene: TRBV19
D gene: NA
clone size: NA
J gene: TRBJ1-5
CDR3 protein: CASSIDRQGYQPQHF
CDR3 DNA: TGTGCCAGTAGTATAGATCGTCAGGGGTACCAGCCCCAGCATTTT

V gene: TRBV27
D gene: TRBD2
clone size: NA
J gene: TRBJ2-5
CDR3 protein: CASRRAGGGAQETQYF
CDR3 DNA: TGTGCCAGCAGACGAGCGGGGGGAGGCGCTCAAGAGACCCAGTACTTC

V gene: TRBV4-1
D gene: TRBD1
clone size: NA
J gene: TRBJ1-1
CDR3 protein: CASSQAYGDSRNTEAFF
CDR3 DNA: TGCGCCAGCAGCCAAGCGTACGGGGACAGTAGGAACACTGAAGCTTTCTTT

V gene: TRBV3-1/TRBV3-2
D gene: NA
clone size: NA
J gene: TRBJ2-3
CDR3 protein: CASSQDLVSVADTQYF
CDR3 DNA: TGTGCCAGCAGCCAAGATTTGGTAAGCGTAGCAGATACGCAGTATTTT

V gene: TRBV27
D gene: TRBD1
clone size: NA
J gene: TRBJ1-3
CDR3 protein: CASSTDRGSGNTIYF
CDR3 DNA: TGTGCCAGCAGTACGGACAGGGGGAGTGGAAACACCATATATTTT

V gene: TRBV15
D gene: NA
clone size: NA
J gene: TRBJ2-3
CDR3 protein: CATSRDRDTQYF
CDR3 DNA: TGTGCCACCAGCAGAGATCGGGATACGCAGTATTTT

V gene: TRBV9
D gene: TRBD1
clone size: NA
J gene: TRBJ1-1
CDR3 protein: CASSANPGTGWRTEAFF
CDR3 DNA: TGTGCCAGCAGCGCCAACCCCGGGACAGGGTGGAGGACTGAAGCTTTCTTT

V gene: TRBV2
D gene: TRBD1
clone size: NA
J gene: TRBJ2-3
CDR3 protein: CASSDPKQGAIATDTQYF
CDR3 DNA: TGTGCCAGCAGTGATCCAAAACAGGGGGCTATAGCCACAGATACGCAGTATTTT

V gene: TRBV5-4
D gene: NA
clone size: NA
J gene: TRBJ2-7
CDR3 protein: CASSSQGGPYEQYF
CDR3 DNA: TGTGCCAGCAGCAGCCAGGGGGGACCCTACGAGCAGTACTTC

V gene: TRBV9
D gene: NA
clone size: NA
J gene: TRBJ1-1
CDR3 protein: CASSADIGTEAFF
CDR3 DNA: TGTGCCAGCAGCGCGGACATTGGAACTGAAGCTTTCTTT

V gene: TRBV15
D gene: NA
clone size: NA
J gene: TRBJ2-5
CDR3 protein: CATSRDGGSQETQYF
CDR3 DNA: TGTGCCACCAGCAGAGATGGGGGCAGCCAAGAGACCCAGTACTTC

V gene: TRBV5-1
D gene: NA
clone size: NA
J gene: TRBJ2-3
CDR3 protein: CASSLVTEPTDTQYF
CDR3 DNA: TGCGCCAGCAGCTTGGTTACAGAGCCCACAGATACGCAGTATTTT

V gene: TRBV9
D gene: NA
clone size: NA
J gene: TRBJ1-2
CDR3 protein: CASSSGGTPYTF
CDR3 DNA: TGTGCCAGCAGCTCCGGGGGTACCCCCTACACCTTC

V gene: TRBV19
D gene: TRBD1
clone size: few
J gene: TRBJ1-4
CDR3 protein: CASKGQANEKLFF
CDR3 DNA: TGTGCCAGTAAAGGACAGGCAAATGAAAAACTGTTTTTT

V gene: TRBV28
D gene: NA
clone size: NA
J gene: TRBJ1-1
CDR3 protein: CASSLWGLLNTEAFF
CDR3 DNA: TGTGCCAGCAGTTTATGGGGCCTATTGAACACTGAAGCTTTCTTT

V gene: TRBV12-3/TRBV12-4
D gene: NA
clone size: NA
J gene: TRBJ1-6
CDR3 protein: CASTGGANSPLHF
CDR3 DNA: TGTGCCAGCACAGGAGGTGCTAATTCACCCCTCCACTTT

V gene: TRBV6-6
D gene: TRBD1
clone size: NA
J gene: TRBJ1-1
CDR3 protein: CASTPGQGGGTEAFF
CDR3 DNA: TGTGCCAGCACTCCGGGACAGGGAGGGGGAACTGAAGCTTTCTTT